Presented here are 30 T cell receptor beta chains from one specimen sequenced in a study of cytomegalovirus exposure and HLA in healthy donors. Amplification used 60 Vbeta primers and 13 Jbeta primers. Only in-frame clones appear in the TCRdb table, and some are missing; sequencing was by immunoSEQ multiplex PCR. The table lists some 120,000 clones. Sample: PBMCs. The receptor source for this set is a middle-aged man in good health and CMV-seropositive.

The J gene is TRBJ2-5, the V gene TRBV6-1, with D perhaps matching TRBD1 (5 bases). This CDR3 is built from 15 residues. Germline V gene data show CDR1 as MNHNS and CDR2 as SASEGT. V was cut by 1 base and J by 2 bases, with 11 bases left in between. The CDR3 spells CASSEGGRSQETQYF. CDR3 bases: TGTGCCAGCAGTGAAGGGGGCAGGTCGCAAGAGACCCAGTACTTC.

The CDR3 DNA reads TGTGCCAGCAGCTTAATCCTTGCGGGGGGGTCCTACGAGCAGTACTTC. Translation: CASSLILAGGSYEQYF. V and J are TRBV7-2 and TRBJ2-7, with 9 bases matching TRBD2. V trimming: 2 bases; J trimming: 1 base; junction bases outside the gene matches: 6. Per the germline V gene, CDR1 is SGHTA and CDR2 is FQGNSA. This CDR3 has 16 residues.

V gene TRBV5-4 combines with J gene TRBJ2-7; 9 bases fit TRBD1. CDR1 is SGHNT, CDR2 YYREEE, per germline (reference sequence). The CDR3 has 20 residues. J gave up 3 bases and V 0 bases, and 19 bases lay outside the gene matches. CDR3 sequence: CASSLDPQGRVGTGFYEQYF. The CDR3 DNA is TGTGCCAGCAGCTTGGACCCCCAAGGTAGGGTAGGGACAGGGTTCTACGAGCAGTACTTC.

The rearrangement joins TRBV29-1 to TRBJ2-2, with 13 bases that match TRBD2. Per the germline V gene, CDR1 is SQVTM and CDR2 is ANQGSEA. V was pared by 4 bases and J by 5 bases, with 10 bases of the junction left unmatched. This CDR3 has 17 amino acids. CDR3 sequence reads: CSVVGLAGVGLTGELFF. The CDR3 DNA reads TGCAGCGTTGTTGGACTAGCGGGAGTGGGTCTTACCGGGGAGCTGTTTTTT.

The CDR3 DNA reads as TGTGCCAGCAGCCCAAGGGGAGGGTCAGCTAACTATGGCTACACCTTC. Protein product: CASSPRGGSANYGYTF. V gene TRBV28 combines with J gene TRBJ1-2; D possibly corresponds to TRBD1 (5 bases). The CDR3 is made up of 16 amino acids. The germline V and J ends were trimmed by 6 bases and 0 bases, with 17 bases remaining between them. Germline assignment: CDR1 MDHEN and CDR2 SYDVKM.

The V call is TRBV11-2, the J call TRBJ2-7, with 7 positions matching TRBD1. The CDR3 has 19 amino acids. Germline CDR1 is SGHAT and CDR2 is FQNNGV. The junction had 18 bases not matched to a gene; V was cut back by 0 bases and J by 4 bases. Here the CDR3 reads CASSLDRSVRGSLWYEQYF. The CDR3 nucleotides read TGTGCCAGCAGCTTAGATCGTTCGGTCAGGGGGTCGTTGTGGTACGAGCAGTACTTC.

V usage is TRBV15 and J usage is TRBJ1-5, with TRBD1 matching 7 bases. V lost 0 bases, J lost 2 bases, and 1 base stayed unmatched. CDR3 length equals 15 residues. Germline CDR1 is LNHNV and CDR2 is YYDKDF (reference sequence). The chain's CDR3 is CATSRDTGGNQPQHF. CDR3 nucleotides: TGTGCCACCAGCAGAGATACAGGGGGCAATCAGCCCCAGCATTTT.

As regards this clone: One junction end does not reproduce the germline sequence, and a read error may be involved. The rearrangement links TRBV7-7 to TRBJ2-5; TRBD2 matches 9 bases. The CDR3 has 22 residues. Germline assignment: CDR1 SSHAT and CDR2 FNYEAQ (reference sequence). CDR3 protein: CASSFSPSGSGSFFPAVETQYF. The CDR3 nucleotides are TGTGCTAGCAGCTTTAGCCCCTCGGGTAGCGGGAGCTTCTTCCCCGCAGTGGAGACCCAGTACTTC. The variable domain in full, with the rest retrieved from reference TRBV7-7 and TRBJ2-5, is GAGVSQSPRYKVTKRGQDVTLRCDPISSHATLYWYQQALGQGPEFLTYFNYEAQPDKSGLPSDRFSAERPEGSISTLTIQRTEQRDSAMYRCASSFSPSGSGSFFPAVETQYFGPGTRLLVL.

This chain uses TRBV19 with TRBJ1-5; 8 bases align to TRBD1. The CDR3 covers 17 residues. Germline loops: CDR1 LNHDA, CDR2 SQIVND (reference sequence). V shed 5 bases, J shed 7 bases, and the junction held 16 bases outside the gene matches. This CDR3 reads CASSRSIGAGGYQPQHF. The CDR3 nucleotides are TGTGCCAGTAGTCGGTCTATAGGGGCAGGGGGCTACCAGCCCCAGCATTTT.

This chain joins TRBV7-9 and TRBJ2-2, with 7 positions matching TRBD1. The junction had 8 bases not matched to a gene; V was cut back by 4 bases and J by 6 bases. The CDR3 is 15 residues long. CDR1 is SEHNR and CDR2 is FQNEAQ in the germline V gene (reference sequence). The CDR3 is CASSSLQGWAGELFF. For the CDR3, the DNA is TGTGCCAGCAGCTCTCTACAGGGGTGGGCCGGGGAGCTGTTTTTT.

The chain employs TRBV11-2 and TRBJ2-7; 7 positions match TRBD1. The CDR3 totals 14 residues. V lost 6 bases, J lost 6 bases, and 11 bases stayed unmatched. Germline V gene lookup returns CDR1 SGHAT and CDR2 FQNNGV. This CDR3 is CASSPLTGPSEQYF. The CDR3, as DNA: TGTGCCAGCAGTCCATTGACAGGGCCAAGCGAGCAGTACTTC.

This chain connects TRBV10-3 to TRBJ2-1; 11 bases match TRBD2. This CDR3 comprises 15 residues. Unmatched junction bases numbered 7, after V lost 6 bases and J lost 6 bases. Germline assignment: CDR1 ENHRY and CDR2 SYGVKD. CDR3: CAISPTSGSGNEQFF. CDR3 coding DNA: TGTGCCATCAGCCCCACTAGCGGGAGTGGCAATGAGCAGTTCTTC.

The chain is built from TRBV4-1 and TRBJ2-3; D is possibly TRBD2 (6 bases). The CDR3 runs 16 residues. V was clipped by 2 bases and J by 2 bases, with 14 bases between them. Germline CDR1 and CDR2: MGHRA and YSYEKL. CDR3 coding DNA: TGCGCCAGCAGCCAAACCCGGGACTTCCACACAGATACGCAGTATTTT. This codes for CASSQTRDFHTDTQYF.

J is TRBJ2-7 and V is TRBV5-1, with a tentative D call TRBD1 (6 bases). The CDR3 extends over 13 amino acids. The germline V gene encodes CDR1 SGHRS and CDR2 YFSETQ. V lost 2 bases and J lost 5, with 11 bases in between. The CDR3, as DNA: TGCGCCAGCAGCTTACAGGGTACCCACGAGCAGTACTTC. This codes for CASSLQGTHEQYF.

The chain combines TRBV4-2 with TRBJ2-7; the D is unclear. The CDR3 spans 14 residues. CDR1 and CDR2 (germline): LGHNA, YNFKEQ. Trimming took off 5 bases at V and 0 bases at J, with 11 bases between the two ends. CDR3 nucleotide sequence: TGTGCCAGCAGCATCACAAGTTACTCCTACGAGCAGTACTTC. It encodes CASSITSYSYEQYF.

The V call is TRBV19, the J call TRBJ2-3; 7 nucleotides line up with TRBD2. After removal of 3 bases from V and 4 bases from J, the junction contained 7 bases not matched to a gene. This CDR3 has 15 residues. Germline CDR1 is LNHDA and CDR2 is SQIVND (reference sequence). The CDR3 DNA reads as TGTGCCAGTAGTATTTCAGCGGGATTTGCAGATACGCAGTATTTT. This gives the protein CASSISAGFADTQYF.

The V and J genes are TRBV6-6 and TRBJ2-7; weak D call: TRBD2 (7 bases). CDR1 is MNHNY and CDR2 is SVGAGI in the germline V gene (reference sequence). V was clipped by 6 bases and J by 2 bases, with 20 bases between them. The CDR3 loop spans 16 amino acids. CDR3 sequence reads: CASSLNRGGAAYEQYF. The CDR3 DNA reads as TGTGCCAGCAGCCTAAACCGAGGGGGGGCGGCCTACGAGCAGTACTTC.

The chain employs TRBV7-9 and TRBJ2-7; 7 bases fit TRBD1. The V segment lost 5 bases and the J segment 3 bases; nucleotides outside the gene matches: 13. This CDR3 has 16 residues. Germline loops: CDR1 SEHNR, CDR2 FQNEAQ (reference sequence). This chain's CDR3 is CASSANRDRVIYEQYF. CDR3 nucleotide sequence: TGTGCCAGCAGCGCCAACCGGGACAGAGTGATCTACGAGCAGTACTTC. The full variable domain, its missing parts supplied by reference TRBV7-9 and TRBJ2-7, is DTGVSQNPRHKITKRGQNVTFRCDPISEHNRLYWYRQTLGQGPEFLTYFQNEAQLEKSRLLSDRFSAERPKGSFSTLEIQRTEQGDSAMYLCASSANRDRVIYEQYFGPGTRLTVT.

The gene calls are TRBV5-4 and TRBJ2-7, with 11 bases aligning to TRBD2. CDR3 length: 17 amino acids. The trim removed 4 bases at V and 2 bases at J, leaving 11 bases unmatched. Germline CDR1 and CDR2: SGHNT and YYREEE (reference sequence). CDR3 nucleotides: TGTGCCAGCAGCCTGGGACAACTAGCGGGAGTACCCTACGAGCAGTACTTC. Translation: CASSLGQLAGVPYEQYF.

About this clone: The same CDR3 arises from other DNA sequences in this sample as well. The chain is built from TRBV5-1 and TRBJ2-2; D may be TRBD1 (6 bases). Germline CDR1 reads SGHRS; CDR2 reads YFSETQ. Trimming stripped 4 bases from V and 1 base from J, with 11 bases between. CDR3 size: 15 residues. The CDR3 spells CASSATGMNTGELFF. Here the CDR3 DNA reads TGCGCCAGCAGCGCCACAGGGATGAACACCGGGGAGCTGTTTTTT.

As to this clone: One junction end does not reproduce the germline sequence, and a read error may be involved. V and J are TRBV5-4 and TRBJ2-5; TRBD2 matches at 8 bases. Germline loops: CDR1 SGHNT, CDR2 YYREEE (reference sequence). The CDR3 contains 13 residues. CDR3 sequence: CASSPGLEETRYF. CDR3 sequence (DNA): TGTGCCAGCAGCCCGGGACTAGAAGAGACCCGGTACTTC.

V gene TRBV5-4 combines with J gene TRBJ2-1, with 10 bases that match TRBD2. CDR3 length equals 15 residues. V shed 5 bases and J 5 bases; nucleotides not matched to a gene: 7. Per the germline V gene, CDR1 is SGHNT and CDR2 is YYREEE (reference sequence). CDR3 residues: CASSYRTSGNNEQFF. In nucleotides, the CDR3 is TGTGCCAGCAGTTACCGGACTAGCGGAAACAATGAGCAGTTCTTC.

As regards this clone: Other DNA sequences of this sample code for an identical CDR3. The chain is built from TRBV29-1 and TRBJ2-7; 13 positions match TRBD2. The germline gives CDR1 SQVTM, CDR2 ANQGSEA. J gave up 0 bases and V 6 bases, and 2 bases lay outside the gene matches. This CDR3 is 14 amino acids long. The CDR3 region is CSVRTSGSSYEQYF. As DNA, the CDR3 is TGCAGCGTCCGGACTAGCGGGAGCTCCTACGAGCAGTACTTC.

V and J are TRBV29-1 and TRBJ2-7; 9 nucleotides agree with TRBD2. This CDR3 spans 14 amino acids. V shed 2 bases, J shed 4 bases, and the junction held 6 bases outside the gene matches. Looked up from germline, CDR1 is SQVTM and CDR2 is ANQGSEA. This CDR3 is CSVETGTSSYEQYF. The CDR3 bases are TGCAGCGTTGAAACGGGGACTAGCAGTTACGAGCAGTACTTC.

The chain combines TRBV2 with TRBJ2-2; 7 nucleotides line up with TRBD1. The V gene's germline CDR1 is SNHLY and CDR2 FYNNEI. There are 14 residues in the CDR3. V shed 7 bases, J shed 0 bases, and the junction held 2 bases outside the gene matches. CDR3 DNA: TGTGCCAGCACGGGGACAGCGAACACCGGGGAGCTGTTTTTT. It encodes CASTGTANTGELFF. The whole variable domain, filled in from reference TRBV2 and TRBJ2-2, reads EPEVTQTPSHQVTQMGQEVILRCVPISNHLYFYWYRQILGQKVEFLVSFYNNEISEKSEIFDDQFSVERPDGSNFTLKIRSTKLEDSAMYFCASTGTANTGELFFGEGSRLTVL.

The V gene is TRBV25-1, the J gene TRBJ1-2; TRBD1 aligns across 9 bases. Germline CDR1 is MGHDK and CDR2 is SYGVNS. The CDR3 length is 11 residues. Germline trimming cut 8 bases from V and 8 bases from J; bases unmatched to any gene: 3. The CDR3 DNA follows: TGTGCCAGCGGGACAGGGCAAGGCTACACCTTC. It specifies CASGTGQGYTF.

The chain is built from TRBV7-2 and TRBJ1-4; 11 bases are a match to TRBD1. The J segment lost 7 bases and the V segment lost 5 bases, leaving 3 bases of the junction unmatched. The germline V gene has CDR1 SGHTA and CDR2 FQGNSA. CDR3 length equals 14 residues. The CDR3 here is CASSLGTGGEKLFF. The CDR3 nucleotides are TGTGCCAGCAGCCTGGGGACAGGGGGTGAAAAACTGTTTTTT. Full variable domain (missing parts from reference TRBV7-2 and TRBJ1-4): GAGVSQSPSNKVTEKGKDVELRCDPISGHTALYWYRQSLGQGLEFLIYFQGNSAPDKSGLPSDRFSAERTGGSVSTLTIQRTQQEDSAVYLCASSLGTGGEKLFFGSGTQLSVL.

Comment on this clone: In this CDR3 the conserved last residue, phenylalanine or tryptophan, is missing, so a read error is likely. CDR3 sequence: CASSLWGGDTEAFL. DNA for the CDR3: TGTGCCAGCAGTTTATGGGGGGGGGACACTGAAGCTTTCCTT. The rearrangement links TRBV28 to TRBJ1-1; possible D gene TRBD1, 5 bases. Germline lookup yields CDR1 MDHEN and CDR2 SYDVKM. V was pared by 0 bases and J by 3 bases, with 8 bases between. This CDR3 contains 14 residues.

The chain uses TRBV6-5 and TRBJ2-1, with 10 bases identical to TRBD2. The CDR3 covers 13 residues. CDR1 and CDR2 (germline): MNHEY, SVGAGI. V trimming: 9 bases; J trimming: 4 bases; junction bases outside the gene matches: 3. CDR3: CASGTSEYNEQFF. CDR3 coding DNA: TGTGCCAGTGGGACTAGCGAATACAATGAGCAGTTCTTC.

The V gene is TRBV10-3, the J gene TRBJ2-5; D is possibly TRBD2 (5 bases). This CDR3 has 14 amino acids. The germline V gene encodes CDR1 ENHRY and CDR2 SYGVKD. V lost 4 bases, J lost 2 bases, and 11 bases lay in between. The CDR3 sequence is CAISGSVSQETQYF. CDR3 in DNA: TGTGCCATCAGTGGTAGCGTGAGTCAAGAGACCCAGTACTTC.